Presented here are 10 T cell receptor beta chains from one specimen sequenced in a study of blood T cell repertoires in COVID-19. Using immunoSEQ multiplex PCR, the repertoire was profiled, and TCRdb retains in-frame clones only, with some absent. The repertoire includes 250,000 to 350,000 clones, roughly 90% of them detected once, and 2.6% sits in the top ten. Sequencing was performed on PBMCs or T cells enriched from blood (not recorded which). Receptors were obtained from a man between 60 and 75 years old who had recovered from COVID-19.

With respect to this clone: Because the CDR3 is missing its conserved closing phenylalanine or tryptophan, this is likely a read error. The DNA is omitted, as the CDR3 cannot be located on it reliably, and the CDR3 follows TCRdb's listing. The chain carries TRBV28 and TRBJ2-7; the table's D call of TRBD1 was not tested on the DNA. The CDR3 length equals 10 residues, ends included. The germline gives CDR1 MDHEN, CDR2 SYDVKM. The CDR3 region is CASTAGQARG.

The chain combines TRBV24-1 with TRBJ2-1; 7 bases are a match to TRBD1. V dropped 3 bases and J dropped 4; count of bases not matched to a gene: 8. The germline V gene has CDR1 KGHDR and CDR2 SFDVKD. The CDR3 sequence is 16 residues long. The CDR3 region has the DNA TGTGCCACCAGTGATGCTCGAGGGGGCCAGTACAATGAGCAGTTCTTC. Its translation is CATSDARGGQYNEQFF.

The V call is TRBV4-3, the J call TRBJ1-6, with D tentatively TRBD1 (5 bases). The CDR3 is 18 amino acids. Germline lookup yields CDR1 LGHNA and CDR2 YSLEER. Trimming took off 0 bases at V and 6 bases at J, with 18 bases between the two ends. CDR3 DNA: TGCGCCAGCAGCCAAGATATCAGGGAAAAGCTAGGTAATTCACCCCTCCACTTT. It encodes CASSQDIREKLGNSPLHF.

This chain connects TRBV7-2 to TRBJ2-1; TRBD2 agrees at 9 bases. The germline V gene encodes CDR1 SGHTA and CDR2 FQGNSA. The CDR3 consists of 16 residues. Trimming cost V 2 bases and J 7 bases; bases outside gene matches: 9. The CDR3 nucleotides are TGTGCCAGCAGCTTATCCGGGACTAGCAGGGGGAATGAGCAGTTCTTC. Its translation is CASSLSGTSRGNEQFF.

V usage is TRBV29-1 and J usage is TRBJ2-7, with D possibly being TRBD1 (6 bases). There are 15 residues in the CDR3. Germline V gene lookup returns CDR1 SQVTM and CDR2 ANQGSEA. V dropped 0 bases and J dropped 3 bases, with 15 bases sitting between them. CDR3 sequence reads: CSVEDPRTESYEQYF. The CDR3 DNA is TGCAGCGTTGAAGATCCTCGGACAGAAAGCTACGAGCAGTACTTC.

V gene TRBV9 combines with J gene TRBJ2-2; TRBD2 aligns across 14 bases. The CDR3 totals 17 residues. Germline-derived CDR1 and CDR2 are SGDLS and YYNGEE. V shed 4 bases, J shed 5 bases, and the junction held 7 bases outside the gene matches. CDR3 coding DNA: TGTGCCAGCAGCTTACGCGGGACTAGCGGGAGTACCGGGGAGCTGTTTTTT. Protein product: CASSLRGTSGSTGELFF.

The CDR3 spells CASSHGQGMVSYGYTF. CDR3 nucleotides: TGTGCCAGCAGCCACGGACAGGGGATGGTCAGCTATGGCTACACCTTC. The chain combines TRBV7-9 with TRBJ1-2; TRBD1 agrees at 9 bases. The CDR3 covers 16 residues. V shed 5 bases, J shed 4 bases, and the junction held 11 bases outside the gene matches. The germline CDR1 and CDR2 sequences are SEHNR and FQNEAQ (reference sequence). The whole variable domain, filled in from reference TRBV7-9 and TRBJ1-2, reads DTGVSQNPRHKITKRGQNVTFRCDPISEHNRLYWYRQTLGQGPEFLTYFQNEAQLEKSRLLSDRFSAERPKGSFSTLEIQRTEQGDSAMYLCASSHGQGMVSYGYTFGSGTRLTVV.

The rearrangement uses TRBV6-5 and TRBJ2-3; D is uncertain. CDR1 and CDR2 (germline): MNHEY, SVGAGI. The CDR3 is 14 amino acids. Trimming stripped 5 bases from V and 2 bases from J, with 11 bases between. CDR3 sequence (DNA): TGTGCCAGCAGTCCCCTGAGTGTCACAGATACGCAGTATTTT. As protein: CASSPLSVTDTQYF.

V gene TRBV2 combines with J gene TRBJ1-2; D is perhaps TRBD1 (5 bases). V lost 2 bases and J lost 3, with 10 bases in between. CDR1 and CDR2 (germline): SNHLY, FYNNEI. The CDR3 has 14 residues. As DNA, the CDR3 is TGTGCCAGCAGTGAATTGGGGACTCACTATGGCTACACCTTC. Its protein product is CASSELGTHYGYTF.

The rearrangement joins TRBV5-1 to TRBJ1-4; D is perhaps TRBD1 (5 bases). CDR1 and CDR2 from the germline V gene are SGHRS and YFSETQ. The V gene lost 4 bases and the J gene lost 5 bases, with 9 bases spanning the gap. This CDR3 is 13 amino acids long. The CDR3 is CASSPRTNEKLFF. CDR3 nucleotide sequence: TGCGCCAGCAGCCCGCGGACAAATGAAAAACTGTTTTTT.